The rows below give T cell receptor beta chains drawn from one sample of a study of Tregs in tolerant kidney transplant recipients. Clones were read by immunoSEQ multiplex PCR, and TCRdb kept only the in-frame ones, dropping some. The table lists over 50,000 clones, around 83% of them singletons, with 5.2% in the top ten. Sample: CD4+ T cells from blood. The receptors derive from a human donor in good health. The CDR3 runs from the conserved cysteine through the conserved F or W. The D gene is left open where the match is weak. Size tells how often a clone was seen (once, few, many) or the class of an expanded clone, and some rows leave it out.

d_gene | abundance | j_gene | v_gene | CDR3aa
. | . | TRBJ1-1 | TRBV7-9 | CASSSQGGGNTEAFF
. | few | TRBJ2-1 | TRBV7-2 | CASSLMGGSISYNEQFF
TRBD2 | few | TRBJ2-7 | TRBV6-1 | CASSEYGTSIYEQYF
. | . | TRBJ1-3 | TRBV4-1 | CASSEGRNSGNTIYF
. | . | TRBJ2-1 | TRBV7-8 | CASSLAPLRWHEQFF
TRBD1 | . | TRBJ2-3 | TRBV11-3 | CASSSRQGLGTDTQYF
. | medium-sized | TRBJ2-2 | TRBV2 | CASSVQGWELFF
TRBD2 | . | TRBJ2-7 | TRBV18 | CASSPGLAGGGEQYF
TRBD2 | . | TRBJ2-5 | TRBV13 | CASSEGLAGNSETQYF
TRBD1 | . | TRBJ1-5 | TRBV19 | CASSMWGQGSRQPQHF
. | . | TRBJ1-1 | TRBV30 | CAWKGRRNTEAFF
. | . | TRBJ2-7 | TRBV5-6 | CASSPGLLPGEQYF
. | once | TRBJ1-1 | TRBV5-1 | CASSLQTTNTEAFF
. | . | TRBJ2-7 | TRBV6-1 | CASSAGPTYEQYF
. | . | TRBJ1-2 | TRBV19 | CASSPHGAVYGYTF
. | . | TRBJ2-3 | TRBV19 | CASSISLGLPQQYF
. | . | TRBJ1-5 | TRBV2 | CASSDQGIDQPQHF
. | . | TRBJ2-7 | TRBV5-5 | CASSPDLPYEQYF
. | . | TRBJ1-1 | TRBV5-6 | CASSPTPGNTEAFF
. | . | TRBJ2-1 | TRBV4-1 | CASSQPRDRNEQFF
. | . | TRBJ2-5 | TRBV29-1 | CSVGETQYF
. | . | TRBJ1-1 | TRBV19 | CASSINRLNTEAFF
. | . | TRBJ2-5 | TRBV9 | CASSVTGQETQYF
. | . | TRBJ1-5 | TRBV5-1 | CASSLSDTSWQPQHF
TRBD1 | few | TRBJ2-7 | TRBV2 | CARTGTGRDGQYF
TRBD2 | once | TRBJ2-5 | TRBV5-5 | CASSFPLLAGDETQYF
. | . | TRBJ2-2 | TRBV5-1 | CASSPIGISHTGELFF
. | . | TRBJ2-5 | TRBV6-1 | CASRALLGVETQYF
. | . | TRBJ1-1 | TRBV7-2 | CASSSRGLGAEAFF
. | . | TRBJ2-1 | TRBV4-1 | CASSPGVSRGRDTFNEQFF
TRBD1 | once | TRBJ1-1 | TRBV4-3 | CASSQDPAGGTEAFF
. | . | TRBJ2-2 | TRBV5-6 | CASSLAGGRNTGELFF
TRBD2 | . | TRBJ2-1 | TRBV11-2 | CASSLVGASGGKYNEQFF
TRBD1 | . | TRBJ2-7 | TRBV9 | CASADRDREAHYEQYF
TRBD1 | . | TRBJ2-2 | TRBV5-4 | CASSFKTHRGTGELFF
. | few | TRBJ2-7 | TRBV1 | CTSSQGRSEQYF
. | . | TRBJ1-1 | TRBV11-3 | CASSLEGRRDYTEAFF
TRBD1 | few | TRBJ1-1 | TRBV19 | CASSPGTAGWNTEAFF
. | . | TRBJ2-2 | TRBV27 | CASTYLRIRDFTGELFF
. | . | TRBJ2-5 | TRBV18 | CASSRQGNPPDF
TRBD1 | . | TRBJ1-2 | TRBV29-1 | CSVRTGAAYGYTF
. | . | TRBJ1-5 | TRBV28 | CASSFLSLGGDNQPQHF
TRBD1 | . | TRBJ2-7 | TRBV18 | CASSPIAWVRGREQYF
. | . | TRBJ2-3 | TRBV11-2 | CASSFGRGDTQYF
. | . | TRBJ1-5 | TRBV12-5 | CASGLKTEGVWHQPQHF